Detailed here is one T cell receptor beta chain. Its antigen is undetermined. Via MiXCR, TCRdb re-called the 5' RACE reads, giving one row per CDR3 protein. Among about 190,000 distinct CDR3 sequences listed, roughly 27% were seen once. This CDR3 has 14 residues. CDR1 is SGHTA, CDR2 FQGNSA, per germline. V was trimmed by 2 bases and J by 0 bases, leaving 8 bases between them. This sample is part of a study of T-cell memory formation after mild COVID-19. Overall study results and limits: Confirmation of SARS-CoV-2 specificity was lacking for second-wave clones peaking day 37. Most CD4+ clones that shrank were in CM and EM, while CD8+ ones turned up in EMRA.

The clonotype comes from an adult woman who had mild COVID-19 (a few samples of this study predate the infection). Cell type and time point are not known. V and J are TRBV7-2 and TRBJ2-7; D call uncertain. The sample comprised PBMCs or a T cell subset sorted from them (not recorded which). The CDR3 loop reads CASSLTTVSYEQYF. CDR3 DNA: TGTGCCAGCAGCTTAACAACGGTCTCCTACGAGCAGTACTTC.